The 29 T cell receptor beta chains in this list originate from one sample, sequenced in a study of blood T cell repertoires in COVID-19. TCRdb's table, derived via immunoSEQ multiplex PCR, lists solely in-frame clones and lacks some. The data show 95,000 to 110,000 clones, around 90% seen once. The sample taken for sequencing was peripheral blood. The source of these receptors is an elderly woman in a cohort sampled during active COVID-19.

This clone was observed a single time. V gene TRBV27 combines with J gene TRBJ2-1, with D possibly TRBD1 on 5 matching bases. The CDR3 has 14 amino acids. The germline V and J ends were trimmed by 5 bases and 8 bases, with 16 bases remaining between them. The V gene's germline CDR1 is MNHEY and CDR2 SMNVEV (reference sequence). Here the CDR3 reads CASSLGRASYEQFF. The CDR3 coding sequence is TGTGCCAGCAGTCTAGGCAGGGCTAGTTATGAGCAGTTCTTC.

This sequence joins TRBV6-1 and TRBJ2-5; 10 bases match TRBD1. Germline-derived CDR1 and CDR2 are MNHNS and SASEGT. V lost 3 bases to trimming and J lost 12 bases; unmatched junction nucleotides: 4. The CDR3 totals 12 residues. The CDR3 region has the DNA TGTGCCAGCAGTGAGGTGGGACAGGGGAAGTACTTC. Translated: CASSEVGQGKYF.

The V gene is TRBV5-1, the J gene TRBJ1-5; no clear D. The V gene's germline CDR1 is SGHRS and CDR2 YFSETQ. CDR3 length: 16 amino acids. V lost 0 bases, J lost 0 bases, and 10 bases lay in between. This chain's CDR3 is CASSLAGLNSNQPQHF. DNA for the CDR3: TGCGCCAGCAGCTTGGCCGGGTTGAATAGCAATCAGCCCCAGCATTTT.

The rearrangement joins TRBV11-1 to TRBJ1-1; 8 bases agree with TRBD1. With V trimmed by 5 bases and J by 6 bases, 11 bases remained unmatched. The CDR3 extends over 15 amino acids. CDR1 is SGHAT and CDR2 is FQDESV in the germline V gene (reference sequence). The chain's CDR3 is CASSRFAGQGSEAFF. CDR3 coding DNA: TGTGCCAGCAGCCGATTCGCCGGACAGGGCTCTGAAGCTTTCTTT. Full variable domain (remainder filled in from reference TRBV11-1 and TRBJ1-1): EAEVAQSPRYKITEKSQAVAFWCDPISGHATLYWYRQILGQGPELLVQFQDESVVDDSQLPKDRFSAERLKGVDSTLKIQPAELGDSAMYLCASSRFAGQGSEAFFGQGTRLTVV.

The J gene is TRBJ2-7, the V gene TRBV7-9; 10 positions match TRBD1. Per the germline V gene, CDR1 is SEHNR and CDR2 is FQNEAQ (reference sequence). The V and J ends lost 4 bases and 3 bases, in that order; junction bases with no gene match: 9. The CDR3 extends over 16 amino acids. The CDR3 DNA sequence: TGTGCCAGCAGCTCCAAACCGGGACAGGGGCTCTACGAGCAGTACTTC. It yields the protein CASSSKPGQGLYEQYF.

The V gene is TRBV2, the J gene TRBJ2-7, with TRBD1 matching over 7 bases. V trimming: 7 bases; J trimming: 4 bases; junction bases outside the gene matches: 13. The CDR3 covers 15 residues. Per germline, CDR1 SNHLY and CDR2 FYNNEI. In nucleotides, the CDR3 is TGTGCCAGCATATTACAGTGGGGACAGAGTTACGAGCAGTACTTC. Its protein is CASILQWGQSYEQYF.

The V gene is TRBV28, the J gene TRBJ2-1, with TRBD2 matching over 9 bases. The germline V gene has CDR1 MDHEN and CDR2 SYDVKM. V dropped 5 bases and J dropped 15; count of bases not matched to a gene: 5. The CDR3 has 11 residues. CDR3 sequence (DNA): TGTGCCAGCAGTCTCGGGACTAGCTGGTTCTTC. Translation: CASSLGTSWFF.

This chain links TRBV7-6 with TRBJ2-5; 7 bases match TRBD2. The CDR3 covers 15 residues. The trim removed 6 bases at V and 1 base at J, leaving 8 bases unmatched. CDR1 is SGHVS, CDR2 FNYEAQ, per germline. CDR3 in amino acids: CASRRAGISQETQYF. The DNA for the CDR3 is TGTGCCAGCAGAAGAGCGGGGATAAGCCAAGAGACCCAGTACTTC. The entire variable domain, with the rest obtained from reference TRBV7-6 and TRBJ2-5, is as follows: GAGVSQSPRYKVTKRGQDVALRCDPISGHVSLYWYRQALGQGPEFLTYFNYEAQQDKSGLPNDRFSAERPEGSISTLTIQRTEQRDSAMYRCASRRAGISQETQYFGPGTRLLVL.

Regarding this clone: The junction shows a germline mismatch at one end, possibly a read error. CDR3 nucleotide sequence: TGTGCCAGCAGCCGTACGACTAGCGGGGGGGTCTTC. Residues: CASSRTTSGGVF. The chain links TRBV3-1 (or the pseudogene TRBV3-2) to TRBJ2-1; 14 bases agree with TRBD2. The CDR3 loop spans 12 amino acids. Germline values: CDR1 LGHDT, CDR2 YNNKEL (reference sequence).

The chain carries TRBV29-1 and TRBJ1-1; 11 bases match TRBD1. V lost 7 bases, J lost 3 bases, and 4 bases stayed unmatched. CDR3 size: 13 residues. Per germline, CDR1 SQVTM and CDR2 ANQGSEA. The CDR3 protein is CSGGQGADTEAFF. CDR3 nucleotides: TGCAGCGGAGGACAGGGGGCGGACACTGAAGCTTTCTTT.

This clone was observed a single time. This CDR3 reads CASSADHLAIQETQYF. CDR3 DNA: TGTGCCAGTAGTGCCGACCACTTAGCGATACAAGAGACCCAGTACTTC. The V gene is TRBV19, the J gene TRBJ2-5; D is perhaps TRBD2 (5 bases). This CDR3 region has 16 residues. From germline, CDR1 is LNHDA and CDR2 SQIVND (reference sequence). Trimming pared 5 bases from V and 2 bases from J, leaving 18 bases between.

The gene calls are TRBV28 and TRBJ1-1, with unresolved D. CDR3 length: 14 amino acids. The germline CDR1 and CDR2 sequences are MDHEN and SYDVKM. V dropped 1 base and J dropped 2 bases, with 8 bases sitting between them. This chain's CDR3 is CASSLLGANTEAFF. The CDR3 region has the DNA TGTGCCAGCAGTTTATTGGGAGCAAACACTGAAGCTTTCTTT.

This clone was found once. V usage is TRBV5-1 and J usage is TRBJ2-3; D is perhaps TRBD1 (6 bases). Looked up from germline, CDR1 is SGHRS and CDR2 is YFSETQ. The CDR3 covers 14 residues. Between the trimmed V and J ends, which lost 2 bases and 3 bases, there was a span of 10 bases. The CDR3 region is CASSLGQKTDTQYF. In DNA, the CDR3 is TGCGCCAGCAGCTTAGGACAGAAAACAGATACGCAGTATTTT. The full variable domain, with the rest looked up from reference TRBV5-1 and TRBJ2-3, is KAGVTQTPRYLIKTRGQQVTLSCSPISGHRSVSWYQQTPGQGLQFLFEYFSETQRNKGNFPGRFSGRQFSNSRSEMNVSTLELGDSALYLCASSLGQKTDTQYFGPGTRLTVL.

The chain joins TRBV9 to TRBJ2-3; no clear D. V shed 2 bases and J shed 1 base, with 14 bases lying between them. Germline values: CDR1 SGDLS, CDR2 YYNGEE. The CDR3 is 16 amino acids. The CDR3 region has the DNA TGTGCCAGCAGCGTGGGCCCCGCCCCAGGCACAGATACGCAGTATTTT. Translated, it gives CASSVGPAPGTDTQYF.

The chain combines TRBV20-1 with TRBJ2-1, with 7 bases fitting TRBD1. CDR1 and CDR2 from the germline V gene are DFQATT and SNEGSKA (reference sequence). V dropped 6 bases and J dropped 7; count of bases not matched to a gene: 3. There are 11 residues in the CDR3. CDR3 coding DNA: TGCAGTGCAACACAGGGGAATGAGCAGTTCTTC. This codes for CSATQGNEQFF.

This chain joins TRBV6-5 and TRBJ1-1; a weak D match, TRBD1 (5 bases). This CDR3 is 14 amino acids long. CDR1 and CDR2 (germline): MNHEY, SVGAGI. V was pared by 6 bases and J by 4 bases, with 15 bases between. The CDR3 sequence is CASSLQIQGTEAFF. In DNA, the CDR3 is TGTGCCAGCAGCCTTCAGATCCAGGGCACTGAAGCTTTCTTT.

The rearrangement uses TRBV28 and TRBJ2-2; 13 nucleotides line up with TRBD2. V gave up 5 bases and J gave up 0 bases; unmatched junction bases: 18. This CDR3 has 22 residues. Germline V gene lookup returns CDR1 MDHEN and CDR2 SYDVKM. The DNA for the CDR3 is TGTGCCAGCAGTATAGGACTAGCGGGAGTTCCGATCTCCATCGCGAACACCGGGGAGCTGTTTTTT. Its translation: CASSIGLAGVPISIANTGELFF.

In its sample, this clone was seen once. The junction does not match germline at one end; this may be a read error. The chain combines TRBV5-5 with TRBJ2-1; TRBD2 matches at 9 bases. Germline values: CDR1 SGHKS, CDR2 YYEKEE (reference sequence). The CDR3 length is 16 residues. CDR3 coding DNA: TGTGCCACCAGCTTCATTTCTAGCGGGATTTACAATGAGCAGTTCTTC. It is translated as CATSFISSGIYNEQFF.

V gene TRBV6-5 combines with J gene TRBJ1-5; D is possibly TRBD1 (6 bases). This CDR3 comprises 14 residues. Germline values: CDR1 MNHEY, CDR2 SVGAGI. V shed 6 bases and J shed 0 bases, with 9 bases lying between them. CDR3 nucleotides: TGTGCCAGCAGAGGACAGAATAGCAATCAGCCCCAGCATTTT. Protein: CASRGQNSNQPQHF.

This clone was picked up one time. V usage is TRBV27 and J usage is TRBJ2-1, with TRBD2 identical over 8 bases. Germline V CDR1 and CDR2: MNHEY, SMNVEV (reference sequence). J gave up 13 bases and V 4 bases, and 9 bases lay outside the gene matches. The CDR3 spans 13 residues. CDR3 region: CASSWGKRGSQFF. In DNA, the CDR3 is TGTGCCAGCAGTTGGGGTAAGCGGGGGTCCCAGTTCTTC.

The chain employs TRBV25-1 and TRBJ2-5; D ambiguous. CDR1 and CDR2 (germline): MGHDK, SYGVNS. V shed 4 bases and J shed 2 bases, with 5 bases lying between them. The CDR3 runs to 12 residues. Here the CDR3 DNA reads TGTGCCAGCAGTGTAACTCAAGAGACCCAGTACTTC. Its translation: CASSVTQETQYF.

The V and J genes are TRBV7-9 and TRBJ2-1; 11 bases map to TRBD2. The CDR3 loop spans 15 amino acids. CDR1 is SEHNR, CDR2 FQNEAQ, per germline (reference sequence). With 1 base clipped from V and 7 bases from J, the junction kept 3 bases outside the gene matches. CDR3: CASSLGGLAVNEQFF. CDR3 DNA sequence: TGTGCCAGCAGCTTAGGGGGACTAGCGGTGAATGAGCAGTTCTTC.

The chain links TRBV10-1 to TRBJ2-5; 11 bases map to TRBD2. This CDR3 has 15 residues. The germline V gene encodes CDR1 WNHNN and CDR2 SYGVQD (reference sequence). V shed 3 bases and J 5 bases; nucleotides not matched to a gene: 5. In DNA, the CDR3 is TGCGCCAGCAGTGAAGGTAGCGGGGGGGCTGAGACCCAGTACTTC. Translated, it gives CASSEGSGGAETQYF.

The V call is TRBV4-1, the J call TRBJ2-5, with 11 bases that match TRBD2. Per the germline V gene, CDR1 is MGHRA and CDR2 is YSYEKL. V shed 1 base, J shed 5 bases, and the junction held 12 bases outside the gene matches. The CDR3 totals 18 residues. The CDR3 here is CASSQGLLAGVARETQYF. The DNA of the CDR3 is TGCGCCAGCAGCCAAGGGTTACTAGCGGGAGTGGCCAGGGAGACCCAGTACTTC.

The chain uses TRBV7-2 and TRBJ2-7; maybe TRBD2 (6 bases). Germline CDR1 and CDR2: SGHTA and FQGNSA. Trimming removed 3 bases from V and 1 base from J, with 13 bases in between. This CDR3 region has 15 residues. DNA of the CDR3: TGTGCCAGCAGCTTTGAAGGCCTAGCGTCCTACGAGCAGTACTTC. Its protein product is CASSFEGLASYEQYF.

CDR3 protein: CASSIHRTGNEQFF. The CDR3 DNA sequence: TGTGCCAGTAGTATCCACCGGACAGGAAATGAGCAGTTCTTC. The J gene is TRBJ2-1, the V gene TRBV19; TRBD1 aligns across 7 bases. Per germline, CDR1 LNHDA and CDR2 SQIVND (reference sequence). With V trimmed by 3 bases and J by 7 bases, 6 bases remained unmatched. This CDR3 is 14 amino acids long.

This chain joins TRBV30 and TRBJ1-4; D is undetermined. The CDR3 has 12 residues. CDR1 and CDR2 from the germline V gene are GTSNPN and SVGIG (reference sequence). The V end lost 2 bases, the J end lost 7 bases, and 8 bases lay between the germline ends. The CDR3 DNA follows: TGTGCCTGGAGTCAATTCGGTGAAAAACTGTTTTTT. Translating it yields CAWSQFGEKLFF.

The chain combines TRBV12-3 or TRBV12-4 with TRBJ2-2; maybe TRBD2 (5 bases). The CDR3 spans 13 residues. V lost 5 bases, J lost 5 bases, and 9 bases lay in between. The CDR3 DNA is TGTGCCAGCAGTCGGGTAGCGACCGGGGAGCTGTTTTTT. Translated, it gives CASSRVATGELFF.

CDR3 region: CASSSQGGGEQFF. As DNA, the CDR3 is TGTGCCAGCAGCTCACAGGGGGGTGGTGAGCAGTTCTTC. The gene calls are TRBV3-1 (or the pseudogene TRBV3-2) and TRBJ2-1; the match to TRBD1 covers 8 bases. V dropped 5 bases and J dropped 9; count of bases not matched to a gene: 6. This CDR3 region has 13 residues. Germline values: CDR1 LGHDT, CDR2 YNNKEL (reference sequence).